This T cell receptor beta chain came from a study of T-cell reconstitution after alpha-beta-depleted transplantation in children. Regarding the study as a whole: In some patients, recipient T cells and intrathymic progenitors surviving conditioning explained high day-60 diversity. Once a year had passed after transplant, T-cell counts and diversity came mostly from newly produced T cells. At around two months after transplant, the alpha-beta T cells were reportedly derived from several hundred expanded clones that came from non-depleted graft cells.

Trimming pared 0 bases from V and 8 bases from J, leaving 15 bases between. CDR3 length: 15 amino acids. Looked up from germline, CDR1 is SGHRS and CDR2 is YFSETQ. A library of TCRbeta sequences, prepared with unique molecular identifiers, was generated. Each CDR3 protein is one row after TCRdb ran MiXCR on the PCR reads. This sample has about 500,000 distinct CDR3 sequences, with over 10% found just once. This clonotype was seen more than once but under ten times. No antigen is known for it. The genes are TRBV5-1 and TRBJ2-1, with D uncertain. This sequence originates from a female patient under 10 years old who had a stem cell transplant for aplastic anemia, so the T cells may come from the graft donor. This specimen consisted of PBMCs, mostly from graft donor cells, obtained 180 days after TCRalphabeta/CD19-depleted stem cell transplant. CDR3 sequence reads: CASSLDDWVIDEQFF. In DNA, the CDR3 is TGCGCCAGCAGCTTGGATGACTGGGTGATCGATGAGCAGTTCTTC.